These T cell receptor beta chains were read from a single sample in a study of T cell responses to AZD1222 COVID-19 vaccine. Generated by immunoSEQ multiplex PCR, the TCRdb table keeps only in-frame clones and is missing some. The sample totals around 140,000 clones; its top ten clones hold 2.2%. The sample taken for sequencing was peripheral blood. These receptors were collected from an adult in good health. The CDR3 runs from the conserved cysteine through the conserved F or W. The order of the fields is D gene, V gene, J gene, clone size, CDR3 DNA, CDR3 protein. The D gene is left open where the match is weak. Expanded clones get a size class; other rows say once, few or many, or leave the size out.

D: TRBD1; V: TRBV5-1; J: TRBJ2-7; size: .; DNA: TGCGCCAGCAGCTTGGGGGACAGAGTCACCTACGAGCAGTACTTC; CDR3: CASSLGDRVTYEQYF
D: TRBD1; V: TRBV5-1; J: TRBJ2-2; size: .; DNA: TGCGCCAGCAGCACCGGGACAGGGGGGAACACCGGGGAGCTGTTTTTT; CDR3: CASSTGTGGNTGELFF
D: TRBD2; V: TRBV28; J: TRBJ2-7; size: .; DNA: TGTGCCAGCAGTTTAGGAGCGGGGGGTTCCTACGAGCAGTACTTC; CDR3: CASSLGAGGSYEQYF
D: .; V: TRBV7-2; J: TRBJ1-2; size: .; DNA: TGTGCCAGCAGCTTAGTGGGGGAAGACTATGGCTACACCTTC; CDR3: CASSLVGEDYGYTF
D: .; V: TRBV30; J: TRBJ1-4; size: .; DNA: TGTGCCTGGAGCGGGGCGAATCTCGGGGGTCGAGAAAAACTGTTTTTT; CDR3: CAWSGANLGGREKLFF
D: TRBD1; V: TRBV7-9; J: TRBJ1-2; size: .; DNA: TGTGCCAGCAGCTTAATGACAGGGGACACAGGTGGCTACACCTTC; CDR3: CASSLMTGDTGGYTF
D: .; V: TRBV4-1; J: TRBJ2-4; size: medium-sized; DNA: TGCGCCAGCAGCCAAGACCCGGGTTCGACAAACATTCAGTACTTC; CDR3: CASSQDPGSTNIQYF
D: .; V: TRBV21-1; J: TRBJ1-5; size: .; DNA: TGTGCCAGCAGCAAAGGAAGGTCGGGGGCCAATCAGCCCCAGCATTTT; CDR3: CASSKGRSGANQPQHF
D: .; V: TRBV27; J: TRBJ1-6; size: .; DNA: TGTGCCAGCAGTTTATTATCAGGGGTCGCTAATTCACCCCTCCACTTT; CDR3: CASSLLSGVANSPLHF
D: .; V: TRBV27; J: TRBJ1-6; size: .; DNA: TGTGCCAGCAGTCCGTACAGGGTGAATAATTCACCCCTCCACTTT; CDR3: CASSPYRVNNSPLHF
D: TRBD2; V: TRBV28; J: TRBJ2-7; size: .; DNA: TGTGCCAGCAGCCCGGGACTAGCGGGGATCTACGAGCAGTACTTC; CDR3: CASSPGLAGIYEQYF
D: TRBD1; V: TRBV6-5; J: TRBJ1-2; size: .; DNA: TGTGCCGTAACAGGGGGTCTTTTCGGCTACACCTTC; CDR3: CAVTGGLFGYTF
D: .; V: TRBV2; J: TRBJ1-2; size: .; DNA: TGTGCCAGCAGTGAAGAAGGGTACTGGGGCTACACCTTC; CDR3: CASSEEGYWGYTF
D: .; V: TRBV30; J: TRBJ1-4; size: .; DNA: TGTGCCTGGAGTGGCGGGGCCGGGGAAAAACTGTTTTTT; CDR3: CAWSGGAGEKLFF
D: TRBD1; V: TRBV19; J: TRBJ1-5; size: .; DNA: TGTGCCAGTAGTCCCGGAAGGGACAGGGGGGATCAGCCCCAGCATTTT; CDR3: CASSPGRDRGDQPQHF
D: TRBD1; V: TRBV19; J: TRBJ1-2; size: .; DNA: TGTGCCAGTAGTATAGACCGGGACAGGGGAATAAGTGGCTACACCTTC; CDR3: CASSIDRDRGISGYTF
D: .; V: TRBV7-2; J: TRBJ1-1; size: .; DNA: TGTGCCAGCAGCAGGAGAGGGTGGAACACTGAAGCTTTCTTT; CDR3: CASSRRGWNTEAFF
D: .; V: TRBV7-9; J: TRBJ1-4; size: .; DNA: TGTGCCAGCAGCTTAGACGGCAGGGCGACTAATGAAAAACTGTTTTTT; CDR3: CASSLDGRATNEKLFF
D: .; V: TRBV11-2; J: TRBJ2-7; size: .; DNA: TGTGCCAGCAGCTCTCGGCGGCTCTACGAGCAGTACTTC; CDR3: CASSSRRLYEQYF
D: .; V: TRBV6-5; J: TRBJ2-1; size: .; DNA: TGTGCCAGCAGTTACGGAAACCCGTACAATGAGCAGTTCTTC; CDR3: CASSYGNPYNEQFF
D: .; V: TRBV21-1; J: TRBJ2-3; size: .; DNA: TGTGCCAGCAGCAAAGGACTAGCGGGGGGGCACTCAGATACGCAGTATTTT; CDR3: CASSKGLAGGHSDTQYF
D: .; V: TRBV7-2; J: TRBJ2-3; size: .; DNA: TGTGCCAGCAGCCGACCGGGGAGGGATACGCAGTATTTT; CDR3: CASSRPGRDTQYF
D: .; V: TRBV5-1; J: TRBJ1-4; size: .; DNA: TGCGCCAGCAGCTTTCAAGTTGGGACTAATGAAAAACTGTTTTTT; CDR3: CASSFQVGTNEKLFF
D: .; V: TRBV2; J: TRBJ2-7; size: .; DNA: TGTGCCAGCAGTGACCTGGGGATAGAGGAGCAGTACTTC; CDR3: CASSDLGIEEQYF
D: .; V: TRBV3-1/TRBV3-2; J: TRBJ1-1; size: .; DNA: TGTGCCAGCAGCCCCCGGGAAATCAGCACTGAAGCTTTCTTT; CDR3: CASSPREISTEAFF
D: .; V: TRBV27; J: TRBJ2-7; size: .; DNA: TGTGCCAGCAGTTTAGGGGACTCCTACGAGCAGTACTTC; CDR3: CASSLGDSYEQYF
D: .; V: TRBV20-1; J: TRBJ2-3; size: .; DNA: TGCAGTGCTACTTTAGATACGCAGTATTTT; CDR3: CSATLDTQYF
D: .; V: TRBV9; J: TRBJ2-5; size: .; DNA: TGTGCCAGCAGCGTAGCTGGGCTAGTTGGAGAGACCCAGTACTTC; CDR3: CASSVAGLVGETQYF
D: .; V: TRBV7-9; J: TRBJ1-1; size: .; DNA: TGTGCCAGCAGCTTAGGGGGTGAAGGGGAAGCTTTCTTT; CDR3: CASSLGGEGEAFF
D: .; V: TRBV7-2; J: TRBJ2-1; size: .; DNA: TGTGCCAGCAGCTTTTTGCTGGCCAACAATGAGCAGTTCTTC; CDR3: CASSFLLANNEQFF
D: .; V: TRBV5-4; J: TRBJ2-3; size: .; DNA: TGTGCCAGCAGCTTAAACAGGGTGGTCGAGGATACGCAGTATTTT; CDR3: CASSLNRVVEDTQYF
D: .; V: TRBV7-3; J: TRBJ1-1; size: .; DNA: TGTGCCAGCAGCTTACCCGGGGAGGTCGCTTTCTTT; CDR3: CASSLPGEVAFF
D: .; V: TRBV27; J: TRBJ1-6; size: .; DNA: TGTGCCAGCAGTTTGAGCTCCTATAATTCACCCCTCCACTTT; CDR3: CASSLSSYNSPLHF
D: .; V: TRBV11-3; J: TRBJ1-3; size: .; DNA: TGTGCCAGCAGCCCGGGACTCTCTGGAAACACCATATATTTT; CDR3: CASSPGLSGNTIYF
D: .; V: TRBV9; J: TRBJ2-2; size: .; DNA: TGTGCCAGCAGCGTGGCGGACTCTAACACCGGGGAGCTGTTTTTT; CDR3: CASSVADSNTGELFF
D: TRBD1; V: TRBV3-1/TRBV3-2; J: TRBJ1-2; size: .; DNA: TGTGCCAGCAGCCCGGGGACAGACGACTATGGCTACACCTTC; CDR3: CASSPGTDDYGYTF
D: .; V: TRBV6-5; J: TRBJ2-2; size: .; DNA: TGTGCCAGCAGTTACGTAGGGGAAGGGAGTGGGGAGCTGTTTTTT; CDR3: CASSYVGEGSGELFF
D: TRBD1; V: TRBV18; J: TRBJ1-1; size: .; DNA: TGTGCCAGCTCACCCCTCGGGACAGGCGCTGAAGCTTTCTTT; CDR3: CASSPLGTGAEAFF
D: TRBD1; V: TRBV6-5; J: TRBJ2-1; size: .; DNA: TGTGCCAGCACCAAGGGGACAGGGTCGAATGAGCAGTTCTTC; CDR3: CASTKGTGSNEQFF
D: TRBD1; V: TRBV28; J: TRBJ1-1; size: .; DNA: TGTGCCAGCATTCGACAGGGGGGCAACACTGAAGCTTTCTTT; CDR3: CASIRQGGNTEAFF
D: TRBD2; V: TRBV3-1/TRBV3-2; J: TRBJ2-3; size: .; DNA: TGTGCCAGCAGCAAAGGGACTAGCGAGGCAGATACGCAGTATTTT; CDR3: CASSKGTSEADTQYF
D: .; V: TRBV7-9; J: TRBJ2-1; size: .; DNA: TGTGCCAGCAGCTTTAGCCCGGGGCCTATCAATGAGCAGTTCTTC; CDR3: CASSFSPGPINEQFF
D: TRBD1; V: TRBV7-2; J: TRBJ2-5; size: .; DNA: TGTGCCAGCAGCCCCCAGACAGGGGATATTGGGGAGACCCAGTACTTC; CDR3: CASSPQTGDIGETQYF
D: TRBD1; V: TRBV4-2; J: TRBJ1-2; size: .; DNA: TGTGCCAGCAGCCAAACCGGGACAGGGGGAATATATGGCTACACCTTC; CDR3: CASSQTGTGGIYGYTF
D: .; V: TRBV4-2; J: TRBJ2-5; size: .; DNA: TGTGCCAGCAGCCAAATGGGGCAAGAGACCCAGTACTTC; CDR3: CASSQMGQETQYF
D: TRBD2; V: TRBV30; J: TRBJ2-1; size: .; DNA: TGTGCCTGGACCCCCTTAATTAGCGGGGGGGCAGGTGAGCAGTTCTTC; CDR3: CAWTPLISGGAGEQFF
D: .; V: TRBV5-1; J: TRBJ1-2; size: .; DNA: TGCGCCAGCAGCTGGGGTACAGGGAGGTCCTATGGCTACACCTTC; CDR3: CASSWGTGRSYGYTF
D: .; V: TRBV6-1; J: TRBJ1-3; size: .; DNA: TGTGCCAGCAGTGAAAGACCGAACTCTGGAAACACCATATATTTT; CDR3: CASSERPNSGNTIYF
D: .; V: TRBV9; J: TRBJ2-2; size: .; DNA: TGTGCCAGCAGCGTAGAACGGGGGCTGTACACCGGGGAGCTGTTTTTT; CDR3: CASSVERGLYTGELFF
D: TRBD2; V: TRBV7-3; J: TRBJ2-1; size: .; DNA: TGTGCCAGCAGCTCGCGGGAGGCCTACAATGAGCAGTTCTTC; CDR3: CASSSREAYNEQFF
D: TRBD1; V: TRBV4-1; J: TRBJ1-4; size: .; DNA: TGCGCCAGCAGCCAAGTTGGGACAGATGAAAAACTGTTTTTT; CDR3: CASSQVGTDEKLFF
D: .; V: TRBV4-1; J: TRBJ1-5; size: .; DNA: TGCGCCAGCAGCCAAGAGGGGAGTCTAGGGAATCAGCCCCAGCATTTT; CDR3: CASSQEGSLGNQPQHF
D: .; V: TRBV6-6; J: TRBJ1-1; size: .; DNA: TGTGCCAGCAGTTACTCGAGGCTTGAAGCTTTCTTT; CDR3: CASSYSRLEAFF
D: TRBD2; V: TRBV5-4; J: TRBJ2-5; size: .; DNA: TGTGCCAGCAGCTTCCCGGGGGGACTCCAAGAGACCCAGTACTTC; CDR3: CASSFPGGLQETQYF
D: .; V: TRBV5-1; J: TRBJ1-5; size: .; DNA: TGCGCCAGCAGCTTGGAGCTTGGGGGCCAGCCCCAGCATTTT; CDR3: CASSLELGGQPQHF
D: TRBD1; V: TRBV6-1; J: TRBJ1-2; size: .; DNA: TGTGCCAGCAGTGAAGAAACAGGGGGCTCAAAAGGCTACACCTTC; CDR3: CASSEETGGSKGYTF
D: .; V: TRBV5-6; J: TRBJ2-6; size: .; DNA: TGTGCCAGCAGGGGGTGGGGACGTGGGGCCAACGTCCTGACTTTC; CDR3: CASRGWGRGANVLTF
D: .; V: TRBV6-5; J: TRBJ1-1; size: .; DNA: TGTGCCAGCAGTTACCGGACCGTGGGTGAGGGCACTGAAGCTTTCTTT; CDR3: CASSYRTVGEGTEAFF